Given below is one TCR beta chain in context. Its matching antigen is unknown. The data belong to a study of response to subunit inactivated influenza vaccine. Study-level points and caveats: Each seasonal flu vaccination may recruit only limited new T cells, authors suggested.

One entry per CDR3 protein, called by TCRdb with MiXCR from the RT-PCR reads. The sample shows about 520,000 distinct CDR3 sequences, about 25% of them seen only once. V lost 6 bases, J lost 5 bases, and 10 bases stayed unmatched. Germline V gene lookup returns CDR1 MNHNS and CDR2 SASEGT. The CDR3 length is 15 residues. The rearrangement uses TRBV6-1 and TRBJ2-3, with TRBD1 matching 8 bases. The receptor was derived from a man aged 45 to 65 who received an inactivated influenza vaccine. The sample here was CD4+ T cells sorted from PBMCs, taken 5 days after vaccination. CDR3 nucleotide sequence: TGTGCCAGCAGAACACTGGACAGGGCAAGAGATACGCAGTATTTT. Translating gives CASRTLDRARDTQYF.